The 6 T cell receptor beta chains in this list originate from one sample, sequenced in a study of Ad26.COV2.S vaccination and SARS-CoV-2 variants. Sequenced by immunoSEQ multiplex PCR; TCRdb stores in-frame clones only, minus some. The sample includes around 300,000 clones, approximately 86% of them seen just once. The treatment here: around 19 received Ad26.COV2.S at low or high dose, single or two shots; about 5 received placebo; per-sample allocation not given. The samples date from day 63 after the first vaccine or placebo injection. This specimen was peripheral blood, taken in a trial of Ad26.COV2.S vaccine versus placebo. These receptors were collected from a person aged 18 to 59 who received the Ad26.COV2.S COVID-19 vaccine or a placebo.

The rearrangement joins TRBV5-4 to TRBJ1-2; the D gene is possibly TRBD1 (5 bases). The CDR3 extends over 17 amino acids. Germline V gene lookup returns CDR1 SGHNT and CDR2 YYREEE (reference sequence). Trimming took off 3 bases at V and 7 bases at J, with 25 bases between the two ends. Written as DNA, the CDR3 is TGTGCCAGCAGCTCAGGGTTAATGGGAGCTGTGGATTTTGGCTACACCTTC. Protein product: CASSSGLMGAVDFGYTF.

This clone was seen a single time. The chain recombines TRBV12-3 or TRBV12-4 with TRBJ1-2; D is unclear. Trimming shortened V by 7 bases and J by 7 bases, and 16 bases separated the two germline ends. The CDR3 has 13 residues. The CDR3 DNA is TGTGCCAGCACTAGTTTAGAAGGTCTTGGCTACACCTTC. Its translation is CASTSLEGLGYTF.

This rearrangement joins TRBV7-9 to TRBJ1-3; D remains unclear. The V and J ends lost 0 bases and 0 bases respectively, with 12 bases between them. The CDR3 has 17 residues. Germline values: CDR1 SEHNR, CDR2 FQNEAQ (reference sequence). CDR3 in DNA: TGTGCCAGCAGCTTAGCTTCCGGGCACGTCTCTGGAAACACCATATATTTT. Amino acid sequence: CASSLASGHVSGNTIYF. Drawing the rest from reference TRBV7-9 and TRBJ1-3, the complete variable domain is DTGVSQNPRHKITKRGQNVTFRCDPISEHNRLYWYRQTLGQGPEFLTYFQNEAQLEKSRLLSDRFSAERPKGSFSTLEIQRTEQGDSAMYLCASSLASGHVSGNTIYFGEGSWLTVV.

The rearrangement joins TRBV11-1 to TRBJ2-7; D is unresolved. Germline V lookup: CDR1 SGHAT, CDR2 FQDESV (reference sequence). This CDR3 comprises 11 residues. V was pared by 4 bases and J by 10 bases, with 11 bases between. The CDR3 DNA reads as TGTGCCAGCAGCTACGCGTATGGCCAGTACTTC. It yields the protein CASSYAYGQYF. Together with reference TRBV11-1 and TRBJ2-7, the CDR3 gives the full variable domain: EAEVAQSPRYKITEKSQAVAFWCDPISGHATLYWYRQILGQGPELLVQFQDESVVDDSQLPKDRFSAERLKGVDSTLKIQPAELGDSAMYLCASSYAYGQYFGPGTRLTVT.

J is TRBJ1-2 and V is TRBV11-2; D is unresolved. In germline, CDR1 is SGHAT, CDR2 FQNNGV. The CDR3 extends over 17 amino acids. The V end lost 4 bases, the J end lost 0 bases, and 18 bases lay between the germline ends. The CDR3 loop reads CASSSPPPTEPNYGYTF. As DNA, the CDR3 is TGTGCCAGCAGCTCACCCCCCCCAACAGAACCTAACTATGGCTACACCTTC.

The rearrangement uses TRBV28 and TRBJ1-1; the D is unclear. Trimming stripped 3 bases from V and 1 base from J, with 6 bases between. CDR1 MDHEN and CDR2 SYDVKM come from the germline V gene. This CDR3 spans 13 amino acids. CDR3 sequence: CASSFAENTEAFF. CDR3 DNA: TGTGCCAGCAGTTTCGCGGAGAACACTGAAGCTTTCTTT.